Listed below are T cell receptor beta chains from one sample, sequenced in a study of CD8 T cells in ankylosing spondylitis. TCRdb recomputed calls from the 5' RACE reads with MiXCR, one row per CDR3 protein. In the table there are 250,000 to 350,000 distinct CDR3 sequences, less than 25% of which are singletons. Sample: blood, either unsorted or a sorted T cell fraction (not recorded which). All receptors derive from a female donor with ankylosing spondylitis or in good health (not recorded which). Both conserved end residues are part of each CDR3. The D gene is left open where the match is weak. A clone size is listed for some rows: how often the clone was seen (once, few, many), or a class if it is expanded.

V gene	D gene	J gene	clone size	CDR3 protein	CDR3 DNA
TRBV20-1	TRBD2	TRBJ2-5	.	CSAPYSGRARETQYF	TGCAGTGCCCCGTATAGCGGGAGGGCCCGAGAGACCCAGTACTTC
TRBV20-1	.	TRBJ2-7	.	CSARVTNSYEQYF	TGCAGTGCTAGAGTCACCAACTCCTACGAGCAGTACTTC
TRBV3-1	TRBD2	TRBJ2-1	.	CASSRSLAANNEQFF	TGTGCCAGCAGCCGGAGTCTAGCGGCCAACAATGAGCAGTTCTTC
TRBV11-2	.	TRBJ1-1	.	CASSLGYTVGIEAFF	TGTGCCAGCAGCTTAGGGTACACAGTTGGGATTGAAGCTTTCTTT
TRBV7-9	.	TRBJ2-3	.	CASSPNADTQYF	TGTGCCAGCAGCCCCAATGCCGATACGCAGTATTTT
TRBV21-1	.	TRBJ2-3	few	CASTATPIDTDTQYF	TGTGCCAGCACGGCGACACCTATAGACACAGATACGCAGTATTTT
TRBV6-1	TRBD2	TRBJ2-7	.	CASSEYGTSGAPYEQYF	TGTGCCAGCAGTGAATATGGGACTAGCGGGGCTCCCTACGAGCAGTACTTC
TRBV27	TRBD1	TRBJ1-4	.	CASSHTPSDRAEKLFF	TGTGCCAGCAGCCATACCCCCTCTGACAGGGCTGAAAAACTGTTTTTT
TRBV11-2	.	TRBJ1-5	few	CASSLEGGSNQPQHF	TGTGCCAGCAGCTTAGAGGGGGGAAGCAATCAGCCCCAGCATTTT
TRBV7-2	.	TRBJ2-7	.	CASSLARLTDEQYF	TGTGCCAGCAGCTTAGCGAGACTCACCGACGAGCAGTACTTC
TRBV12-3/TRBV12-4	.	TRBJ2-7	few	CASSLGNPYEQYF	TGTGCCAGCAGTTTAGGTAATCCCTACGAGCAGTACTTC